The 11 T cell receptor beta chains listed next were all sequenced from one sample in a study of blood T cell repertoires in COVID-19. Clones were sequenced by immunoSEQ multiplex PCR, and TCRdb holds only the in-frame ones, with some missing. The table records about 50,000 clones, 86% of them present only once. The sample comprised peripheral blood. These receptors all stem from a woman aged 80 or over with COVID-19, enrolled during active disease.

The V call is TRBV5-1, the J call TRBJ1-1, with 8 bases that match TRBD1. CDR3 length: 16 amino acids. V lost 0 bases and J lost 1; bases outside the gene matches: 5. CDR1 and CDR2 (germline): SGHRS, YFSETQ. This CDR3 is CASSLDRGTGNTEAFF. The CDR3, as DNA: TGCGCCAGCAGCTTGGATCGGGGGACAGGGAACACTGAAGCTTTCTTT.

The genes are TRBV25-1 and TRBJ2-7; a possible D gene is TRBD1 (7 bases). V lost 6 bases and J lost 4, with 22 bases in between. In germline, CDR1 is MGHDK, CDR2 SYGVNS. This CDR3 has 16 amino acids. This CDR3 reads CASSANRGGPPYEQYF. CDR3 bases: TGTGCCAGCAGCGCTAACAGGGGAGGTCCCCCTTACGAGCAGTACTTC.

The chain couples TRBV5-5 to TRBJ1-3, with a weak D call TRBD1 (5 bases). The V gene lost 0 bases and the J gene lost 3 bases, with 10 bases spanning the gap. CDR3 length: 15 residues. The V gene's germline CDR1 is SGHKS and CDR2 YYEKEE (reference sequence). The CDR3 bases are TGTGCCAGCAGCTTGGTTGGACAAGGTGGAAACACCATATATTTT. It codes for CASSLVGQGGNTIYF.

The J gene is TRBJ2-3, the V gene TRBV28, with D possibly being TRBD2 (5 bases). CDR3 length equals 17 residues. V was clipped by 6 bases and J by 7 bases, with 26 bases between them. The germline V gene has CDR1 MDHEN and CDR2 SYDVKM. This CDR3 reads CASRLRPDGDIPHTQYF. The CDR3 DNA sequence: TGTGCCAGCAGGTTGCGCCCGGACGGGGATATCCCGCATACGCAGTATTTT.

This clone appeared a few times. The chain is built from TRBV27 and TRBJ1-2; the D gene is possibly TRBD1 (6 bases). CDR1 MNHEY and CDR2 SMNVEV come from the germline V gene (reference sequence). Trimming cost V 3 bases and J 0 bases, with 11 bases left between them. The CDR3 sequence is 15 residues long. CDR3 nucleotide sequence: TGTGCCAGCAGTTTGGCCAGGGGTTCTAACTATGGCTACACCTTC. This sequence encodes CASSLARGSNYGYTF.

The rearrangement links TRBV28 to TRBJ2-5, with 8 nucleotides matching TRBD2. The CDR3 runs 18 residues. The J segment lost 7 bases and the V segment lost 5 bases, leaving 21 bases of the junction unmatched. CDR1 is MDHEN and CDR2 is SYDVKM in the germline V gene. This CDR3 is CASSRSGSRSGQRGTQYF. DNA of the CDR3: TGTGCCAGCAGTCGGAGCGGGAGCCGCTCGGGGCAAAGAGGGACCCAGTACTTC.

The genes are TRBV7-2 and TRBJ1-2; D perhaps matches TRBD1 (6 bases). This CDR3 is 16 amino acids long. Germline lookup yields CDR1 SGHTA and CDR2 FQGNSA. Trimming pared 6 bases from V and 0 bases from J, leaving 17 bases between. The CDR3 reads CASSTPQGPANYGYTF. CDR3 in DNA: TGTGCCAGCAGTACCCCACAGGGCCCTGCTAACTATGGCTACACCTTC.

The J gene is TRBJ1-1, the V gene TRBV6-6; 7 nucleotides align to TRBD1. The CDR3 has 13 amino acids. The germline CDR1 and CDR2 sequences are MNHNY and SVGAGI (reference sequence). V shed 7 bases and J 0 bases; nucleotides not matched to a gene: 2. CDR3 coding DNA: TGTGCCAGCAAGGGGGCAGTGAACACTGAAGCTTTCTTT. Its translation: CASKGAVNTEAFF.

The V gene is TRBV18, the J gene TRBJ1-5, with D perhaps TRBD1 (5 bases). CDR1 is KGHSH, CDR2 LQKENI, per germline. V was pared by 6 bases and J by 0 bases, with 12 bases between. The CDR3 length is 15 residues. CDR3 nucleotides: TGTGCCAGCTCCCCTGAGACAGCTAGCAATCAGCCCCAGCATTTT. This codes for CASSPETASNQPQHF.

V gene TRBV18 combines with J gene TRBJ1-2, with a possible D match to TRBD1 (5 bases). The CDR3 is made up of 14 amino acids. Trimming pared 3 bases from V and 8 bases from J, leaving 16 bases between. CDR1 is KGHSH and CDR2 is LQKENI in the germline V gene. The CDR3 spells CASSPRTETGGYTF. The CDR3 DNA sequence: TGTGCCAGCTCACCGAGGACCGAAACAGGCGGCTACACCTTC.

The chain carries TRBV7-2 and TRBJ1-1, with D perhaps matching TRBD1 (5 bases). V was cut by 5 bases and J by 1 base, with 14 bases left in between. From germline, CDR1 is SGHTA and CDR2 FQGNSA. This CDR3 region has 15 residues. The CDR3 region has the DNA TGTGCCAGCAGCCTCACCCTAGACAGGAACACTGAAGCTTTCTTT. As protein: CASSLTLDRNTEAFF.